The present entry profiles one TCR beta chain with its context. Only in-frame clones appear in the TCRdb table, and some are missing; sequencing was by immunoSEQ multiplex PCR. The data hold 65,000 to 90,000 clones, with around 89% observed a single time. The data derive from a study of OX40 agonist ivuxolimab in advanced cancers. Overall study: One patient with hepatocellular carcinoma and two with cutaneous melanoma, three in all, had partial responses.

V shed 4 bases, J shed 7 bases, and the junction held 10 bases outside the gene matches. The CDR3 sequence is 15 residues long. Germline-derived CDR1 and CDR2 are SGHTA and FQGNSA. Sample: CD4+ or CD8+ T cells sorted from blood, taken in a trial of the OX40 agonist ivuxolimab. This receptor was taken from an adult with an advanced solid tumor such as melanoma, head and neck, liver or kidney cancer. The J gene is TRBJ2-1, the V gene TRBV7-2; 7 nucleotides line up with TRBD2. The CDR3 protein is CASSSREIVTNEQFF. CDR3 in DNA: TGTGCCAGCAGCTCGCGGGAGATAGTCACGAATGAGCAGTTCTTC.